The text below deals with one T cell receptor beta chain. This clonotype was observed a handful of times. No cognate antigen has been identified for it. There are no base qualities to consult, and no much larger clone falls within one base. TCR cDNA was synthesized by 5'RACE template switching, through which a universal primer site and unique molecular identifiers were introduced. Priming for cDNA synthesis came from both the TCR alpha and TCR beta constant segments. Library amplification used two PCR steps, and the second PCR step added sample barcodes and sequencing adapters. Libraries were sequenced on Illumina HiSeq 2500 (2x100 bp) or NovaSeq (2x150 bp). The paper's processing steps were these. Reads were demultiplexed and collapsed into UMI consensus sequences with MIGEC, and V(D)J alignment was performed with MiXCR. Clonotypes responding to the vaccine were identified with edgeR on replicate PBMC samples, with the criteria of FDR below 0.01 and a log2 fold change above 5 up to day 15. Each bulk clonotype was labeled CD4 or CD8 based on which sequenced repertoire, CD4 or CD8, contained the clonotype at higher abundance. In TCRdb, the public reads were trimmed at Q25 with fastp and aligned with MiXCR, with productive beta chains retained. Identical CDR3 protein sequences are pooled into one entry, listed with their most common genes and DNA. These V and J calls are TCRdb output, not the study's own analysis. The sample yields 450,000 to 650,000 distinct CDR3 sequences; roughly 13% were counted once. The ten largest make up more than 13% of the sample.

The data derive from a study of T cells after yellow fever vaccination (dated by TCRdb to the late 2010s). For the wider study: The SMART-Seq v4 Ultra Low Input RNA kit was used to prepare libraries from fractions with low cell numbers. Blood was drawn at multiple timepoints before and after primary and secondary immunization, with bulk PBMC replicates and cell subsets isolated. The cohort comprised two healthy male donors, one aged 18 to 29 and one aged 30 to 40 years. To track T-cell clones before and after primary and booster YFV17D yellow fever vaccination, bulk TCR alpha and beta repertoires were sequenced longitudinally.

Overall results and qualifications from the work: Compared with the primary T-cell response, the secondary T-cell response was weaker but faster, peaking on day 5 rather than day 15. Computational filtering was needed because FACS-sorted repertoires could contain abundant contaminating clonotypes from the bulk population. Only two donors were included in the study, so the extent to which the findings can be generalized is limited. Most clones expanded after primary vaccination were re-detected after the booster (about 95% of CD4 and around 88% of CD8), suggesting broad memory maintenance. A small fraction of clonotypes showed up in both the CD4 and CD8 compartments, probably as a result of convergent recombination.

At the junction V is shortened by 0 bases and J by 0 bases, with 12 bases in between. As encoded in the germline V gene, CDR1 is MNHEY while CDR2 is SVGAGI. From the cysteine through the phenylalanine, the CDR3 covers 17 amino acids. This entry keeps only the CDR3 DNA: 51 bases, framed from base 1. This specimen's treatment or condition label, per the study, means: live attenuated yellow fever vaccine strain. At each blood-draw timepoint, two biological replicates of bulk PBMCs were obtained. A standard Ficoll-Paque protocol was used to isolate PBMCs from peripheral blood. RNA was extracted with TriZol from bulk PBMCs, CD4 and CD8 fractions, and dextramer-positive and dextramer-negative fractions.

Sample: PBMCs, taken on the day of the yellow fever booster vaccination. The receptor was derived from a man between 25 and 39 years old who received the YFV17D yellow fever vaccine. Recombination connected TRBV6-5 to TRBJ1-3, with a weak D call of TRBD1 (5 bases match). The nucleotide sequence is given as TGTGCCAGCAGTTACTCAACTAGGGGATTCTCTGGAAACACCATATATTTT. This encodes CASSYSTRGFSGNTIYF.